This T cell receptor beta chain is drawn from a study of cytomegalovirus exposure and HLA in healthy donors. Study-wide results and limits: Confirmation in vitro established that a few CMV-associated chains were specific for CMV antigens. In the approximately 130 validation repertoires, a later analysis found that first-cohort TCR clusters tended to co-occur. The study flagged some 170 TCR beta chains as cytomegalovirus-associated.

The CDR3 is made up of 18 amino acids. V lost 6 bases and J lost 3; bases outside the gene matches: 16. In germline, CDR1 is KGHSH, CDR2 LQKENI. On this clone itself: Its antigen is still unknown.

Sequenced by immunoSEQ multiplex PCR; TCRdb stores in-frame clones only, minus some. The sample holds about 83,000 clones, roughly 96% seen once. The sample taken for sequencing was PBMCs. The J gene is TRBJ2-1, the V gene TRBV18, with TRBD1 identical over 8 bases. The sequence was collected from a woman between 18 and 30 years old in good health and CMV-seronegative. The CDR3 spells CASSTTIHHRGYYNEQFF. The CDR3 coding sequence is TGTGCCAGCTCCACAACCATACATCACAGGGGGTACTACAATGAGCAGTTCTTC. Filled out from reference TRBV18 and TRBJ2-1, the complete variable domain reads NAGVMQNPRHLVRRRGQEARLRCSPMKGHSHVYWYRQLPEEGLKFMVYLQKENIIDESGMPKERFSAEFPKEGPSILRIQQVVRGDSAAYFCASSTTIHHRGYYNEQFFGPGTRLTVL.